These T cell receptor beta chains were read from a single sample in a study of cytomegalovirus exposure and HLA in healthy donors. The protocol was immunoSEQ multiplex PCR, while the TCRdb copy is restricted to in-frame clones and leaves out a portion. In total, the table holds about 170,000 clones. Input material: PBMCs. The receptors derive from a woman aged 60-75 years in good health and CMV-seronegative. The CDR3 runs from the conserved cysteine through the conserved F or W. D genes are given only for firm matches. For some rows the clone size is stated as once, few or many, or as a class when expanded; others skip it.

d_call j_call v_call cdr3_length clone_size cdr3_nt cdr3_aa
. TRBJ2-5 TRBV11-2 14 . TGTGCCAGCAGCTTAGTTTGGGCGTCAGAGACCCAGTACTTC CASSLVWASETQYF
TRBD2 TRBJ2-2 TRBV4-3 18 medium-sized TGCGCCAGCAGCCAAGATTTTTCGGGGGGGGTGAACACCGGGGAGCTGTTTTTT CASSQDFSGGVNTGELFF
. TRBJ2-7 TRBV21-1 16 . TGTGCCAGCAGCAAAGATTGCAGGGGGGACTCCTACGAGCAGTACTTC CASSKDCRGDSYEQYF
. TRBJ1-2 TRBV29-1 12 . TGCAGCGTAGTTACAGGGACGAGCGTCTACACCTTC CSVVTGTSVYTF
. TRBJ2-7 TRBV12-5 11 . TGTGCTAGTGGCAACTACTACGAGCAGTACTTC CASGNYYEQYF
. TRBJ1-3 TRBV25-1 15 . TGTGCCAGCAGTGAACCCAGGGGTGGAGGAAACACCATATATTTT CASSEPRGGGNTIYF
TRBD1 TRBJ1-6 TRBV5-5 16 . TGTGCCAGCAGCTCCATCCCGGGACAGCTTAATTCACCCCTCCACTTT CASSSIPGQLNSPLHF
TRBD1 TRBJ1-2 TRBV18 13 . TGTGCCAGCTCGCCGGGACAGCAACATGGCTACACCTTC CASSPGQQHGYTF
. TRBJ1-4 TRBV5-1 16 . TGCGCCAGCAGCTTGGGCCCCGGCGAGGGTAATGAAAAACTGTTTTTT CASSLGPGEGNEKLFF
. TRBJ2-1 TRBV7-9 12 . TGTGCCAGCAGCACTCTGGACAGAGAGCAGTTCTTC CASSTLDREQFF
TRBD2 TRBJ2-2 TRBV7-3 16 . TGTGCCAGCAGCCAACTAGCGGGGGGGATCACCGGGGAGCTGTTTTTT CASSQLAGGITGELFF